This T cell receptor beta chain was found in a study of T cell responses to AZD1222 COVID-19 vaccine. Study-wide points: Donors in the cohort were predominantly white British and more often female, and clonal diversity was possibly underestimated. Per reports, nearly half of all spike-specific TCRs target regions that are unmutated in variants. Just a handful of AZD1222 recipients were seropositive at baseline.

Profiling relied on immunoSEQ multiplex PCR, and the TCRdb table lists in-frame clones only, not all of them. The sample consists of 95,000 to 150,000 clones, around 92% of them appearing once. Concerning this clone itself: Its target is not known.

The receptor was derived from an adult in good health. The source material was peripheral blood, sampled on day 0 of AZD1222 vaccination.

CDR3 sequence reads: CAWRRQGPGLAVQYF. The CDR3 DNA is TGTGCCTGGAGACGACAGGGCCCGGGACTAGCGGTACAGTACTTC. This chain connects TRBV30 to TRBJ2-4, with 11 bases aligning to TRBD2. The V segment lost 3 bases and the J segment 13 bases; nucleotides outside the gene matches: 14. Germline V gene sequence: CDR1 GTSNPN, CDR2 SVGIG (reference sequence). This CDR3 contains 15 residues.